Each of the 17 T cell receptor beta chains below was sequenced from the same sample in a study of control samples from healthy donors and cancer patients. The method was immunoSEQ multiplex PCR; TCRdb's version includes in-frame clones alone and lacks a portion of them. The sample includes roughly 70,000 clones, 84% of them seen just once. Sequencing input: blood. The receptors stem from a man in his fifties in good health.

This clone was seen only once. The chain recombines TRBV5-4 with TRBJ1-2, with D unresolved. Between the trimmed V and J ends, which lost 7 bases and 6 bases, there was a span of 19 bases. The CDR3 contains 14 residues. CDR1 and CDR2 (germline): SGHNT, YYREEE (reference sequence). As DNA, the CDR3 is TGTGCCAGCGGACCGGGGTTTTTCCTCGATGGCTACACCTTC. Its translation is CASGPGFFLDGYTF.

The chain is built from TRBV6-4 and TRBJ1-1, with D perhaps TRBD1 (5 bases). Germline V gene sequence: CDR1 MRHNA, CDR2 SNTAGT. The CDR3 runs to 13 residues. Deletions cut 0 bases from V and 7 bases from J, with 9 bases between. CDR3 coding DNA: TGTGCCAGCAGTGACTCTTTTCAGGGTGAAGCTTTCTTT. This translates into CASSDSFQGEAFF.

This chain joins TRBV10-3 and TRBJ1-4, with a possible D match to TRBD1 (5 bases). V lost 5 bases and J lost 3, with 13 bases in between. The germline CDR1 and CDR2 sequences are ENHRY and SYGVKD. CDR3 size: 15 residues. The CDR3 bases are TGTGCCATCAGTTACGGCCAGGGACCTAATGAAAAACTGTTTTTT. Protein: CAISYGQGPNEKLFF.

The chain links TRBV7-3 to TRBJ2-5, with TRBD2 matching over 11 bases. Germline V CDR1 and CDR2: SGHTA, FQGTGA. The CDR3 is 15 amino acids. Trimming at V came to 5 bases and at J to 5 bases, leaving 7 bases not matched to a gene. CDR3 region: CASSISGGARETQYF. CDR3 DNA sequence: TGTGCCAGCAGCATTAGCGGGGGGGCGAGGGAGACCCAGTACTTC.

In nucleotides, the CDR3 is TGTGCCAGCAGCGAATATTATACCGGGGCGAACACCGGGGAGCTGTTTTTT. This sequence encodes CASSEYYTGANTGELFF. The genes are TRBV9 and TRBJ2-2, with D maybe TRBD2 (5 bases). The CDR3 totals 17 residues. Germline CDR1 is SGDLS and CDR2 is YYNGEE. V shed 3 bases and J shed 0 bases, with 15 bases lying between them.

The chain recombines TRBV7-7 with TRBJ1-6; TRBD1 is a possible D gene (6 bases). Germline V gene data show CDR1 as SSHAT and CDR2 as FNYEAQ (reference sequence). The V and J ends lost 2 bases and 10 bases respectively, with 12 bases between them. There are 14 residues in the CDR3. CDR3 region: CASSLSGAGSPLHF. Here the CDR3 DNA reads TGTGCCAGCAGCTTATCAGGGGCTGGATCACCCCTCCACTTT.

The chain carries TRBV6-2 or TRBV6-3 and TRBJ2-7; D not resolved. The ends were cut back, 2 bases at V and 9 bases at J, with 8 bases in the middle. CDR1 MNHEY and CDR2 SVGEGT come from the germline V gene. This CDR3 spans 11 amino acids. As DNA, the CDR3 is TGTGCCAGCAGTTACGCATTCGGGCAGTACTTC. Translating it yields CASSYAFGQYF.

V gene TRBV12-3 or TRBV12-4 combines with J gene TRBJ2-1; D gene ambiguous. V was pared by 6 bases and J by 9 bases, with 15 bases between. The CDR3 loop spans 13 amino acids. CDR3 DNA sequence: TGTGCCAGCAGGATCGCTTCGGCTACTGAGCAGTTCTTC. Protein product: CASRIASATEQFF.

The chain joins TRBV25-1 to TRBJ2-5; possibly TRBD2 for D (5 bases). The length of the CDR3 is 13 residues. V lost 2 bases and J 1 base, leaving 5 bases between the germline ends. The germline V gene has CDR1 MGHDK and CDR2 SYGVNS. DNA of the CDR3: TGTGCCAGCAGTGAAGCGGGCCAAGAGACCCAGTACTTC. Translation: CASSEAGQETQYF.

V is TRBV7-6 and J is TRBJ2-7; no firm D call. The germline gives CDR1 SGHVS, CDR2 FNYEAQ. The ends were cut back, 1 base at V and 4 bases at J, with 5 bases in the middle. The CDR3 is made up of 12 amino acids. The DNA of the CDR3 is TGTGCCAGCAGCTTAGATGTTTACGAGCAGTACTTC. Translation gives CASSLDVYEQYF.

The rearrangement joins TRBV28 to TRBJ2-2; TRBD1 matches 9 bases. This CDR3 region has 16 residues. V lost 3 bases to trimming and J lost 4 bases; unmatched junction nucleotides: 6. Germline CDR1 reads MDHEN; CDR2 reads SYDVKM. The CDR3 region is CASSFTGQGITGELFF. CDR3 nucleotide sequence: TGTGCCAGCAGTTTTACGGGACAGGGCATCACCGGGGAGCTGTTTTTT.

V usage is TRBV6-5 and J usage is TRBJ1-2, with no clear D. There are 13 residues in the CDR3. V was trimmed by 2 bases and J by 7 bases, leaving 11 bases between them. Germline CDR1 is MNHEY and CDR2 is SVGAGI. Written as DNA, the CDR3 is TGTGCCAGCAGTTACGGCAGCAGTCTTGGCTACACCTTC. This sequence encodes CASSYGSSLGYTF.

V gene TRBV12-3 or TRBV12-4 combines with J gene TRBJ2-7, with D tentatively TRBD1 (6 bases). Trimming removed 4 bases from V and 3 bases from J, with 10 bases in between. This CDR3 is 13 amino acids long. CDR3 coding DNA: TGTGCCAGCAGTTCAGGGGATGGCTACGAGCAGTACTTC. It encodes CASSSGDGYEQYF.

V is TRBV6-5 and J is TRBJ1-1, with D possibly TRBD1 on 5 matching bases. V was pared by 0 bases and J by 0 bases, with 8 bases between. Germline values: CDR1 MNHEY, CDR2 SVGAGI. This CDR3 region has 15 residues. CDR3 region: CASSYSNRLNTEAFF. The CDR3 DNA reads TGTGCCAGCAGTTACTCGAACAGGTTGAACACTGAAGCTTTCTTT.

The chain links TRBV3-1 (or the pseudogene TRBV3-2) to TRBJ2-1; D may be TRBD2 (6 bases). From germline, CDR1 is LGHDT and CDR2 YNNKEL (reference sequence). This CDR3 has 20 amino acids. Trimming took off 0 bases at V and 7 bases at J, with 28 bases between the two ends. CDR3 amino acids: CASSQDVGVVLVAGMNEQFF. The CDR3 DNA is TGTGCCAGCAGCCAAGATGTCGGGGTTGTTCTTGTTGCGGGGATGAATGAGCAGTTCTTC.

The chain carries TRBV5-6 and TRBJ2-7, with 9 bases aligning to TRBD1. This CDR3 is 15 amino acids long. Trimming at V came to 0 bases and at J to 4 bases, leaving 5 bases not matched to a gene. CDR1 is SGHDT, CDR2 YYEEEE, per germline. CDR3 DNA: TGTGCCAGCAGCTTGGTTAAGACAGGGGGTTACGAGCAGTACTTC. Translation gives CASSLVKTGGYEQYF.

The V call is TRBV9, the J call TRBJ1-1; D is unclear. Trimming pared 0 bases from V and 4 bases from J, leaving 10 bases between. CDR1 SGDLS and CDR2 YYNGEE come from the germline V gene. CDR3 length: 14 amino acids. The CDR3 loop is CASSVGDWGTEAFF. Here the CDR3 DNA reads TGTGCCAGCAGCGTAGGCGATTGGGGCACTGAAGCTTTCTTT.